The 13 T cell receptor beta chains in this list originate from one sample, sequenced in a study of molecular identifiers for immune sequencing clone quantification. TCRdb recomputed calls from the PCR reads with MiXCR, one row per CDR3 protein. The sample comprises about 510,000 distinct CDR3 sequences, about 25% of which are singletons, and over 0.6% rests with the top ten. Sequencing was done on a sample of naive CD8+ T cells from blood, with Jurkat cell RNA spiked in. Sample subset: FACS-sorted CD8+CD4-CCR7+CD45RA+ naive T cells. The receptors were sampled from a human donor in good health. Some libraries in this study had Jurkat cell RNA spiked in.

Ten or more counts support this clonotype. V gene TRBV7-6 combines with J gene TRBJ1-1; D is ambiguous. CDR3 length: 12 amino acids. Germline V gene sequence: CDR1 SGHVS, CDR2 FNYEAQ. V was clipped by 5 bases and J by 11 bases, with 15 bases between them. In DNA form, the CDR3 reads TGTGCCAGCAGCCGTTATACGACCGGGGCTTTCTTT. This gives the protein CASSRYTTGAFF.

This clonotype has just a few counts. The J gene is TRBJ2-1, the V gene TRBV7-9; TRBD2 agrees at 9 bases. This CDR3 spans 15 amino acids. Unmatched junction bases numbered 9, after V lost 8 bases and J lost 4 bases. Germline V gene lookup returns CDR1 SEHNR and CDR2 FQNEAQ (reference sequence). The CDR3, as DNA: TGTGCCAGCCGTGTTGGGACTAGCCCTTACAATGAGCAGTTCTTC. This gives the protein CASRVGTSPYNEQFF. The variable domain in full, with the rest retrieved from reference TRBV7-9 and TRBJ2-1, is DTGVSQNPRHKITKRGQNVTFRCDPISEHNRLYWYRQTLGQGPEFLTYFQNEAQLEKSRLLSDRFSAERPKGSFSTLEIQRTEQGDSAMYLCASRVGTSPYNEQFFGPGTRLTVL.

This clonotype was recorded a few times. The V gene is TRBV5-1, the J gene TRBJ1-2; 7 nucleotides match TRBD1. V lost 2 bases, J lost 1 base, and 11 bases stayed unmatched. From germline, CDR1 is SGHRS and CDR2 YFSETQ. The CDR3 totals 17 residues. The CDR3, as DNA: TGCGCCAGCAGCTTTAACACCGGGACAGATCATAACTATGGCTACACCTTC. This gives the protein CASSFNTGTDHNYGYTF.

This clonotype was counted at least ten times. V and J are TRBV24-1 and TRBJ2-2; the D is unclear. The germline gives CDR1 KGHDR, CDR2 SFDVKD. V was shortened by 7 bases and J by 3 bases, with 5 bases between the two germline ends. The CDR3 contains 12 residues. CDR3 bases: TGTGCCACCAGAGGTTACACCGGGGAGCTGTTTTTT. Translated, it gives CATRGYTGELFF.

The chain joins TRBV12-3 or TRBV12-4 to TRBJ2-5; 11 bases match TRBD2. The CDR3 length is 18 residues. The J segment lost 3 bases and the V segment lost 1 base, leaving 10 bases of the junction unmatched. CDR3 residues: CASSLGIRGLAAEETQYF. The CDR3 bases are TGTGCCAGCAGTTTAGGTATTAGGGGACTAGCGGCTGAAGAGACCCAGTACTTC.

On this clonotype itself: A much more abundant neighbour one base away suggests this may be a read error. The chain has TRBV28 and TRBJ2-3; the match to TRBD2 covers 8 bases. This CDR3 region has 15 residues. Germline V lookup: CDR1 MDHEN, CDR2 SYDVKM. CDR3 in amino acids: CASSLYGRAPDMQYF. In DNA form, the CDR3 reads TGTGCCAGCAGTTTATACGGGAGGGCCCCAGATATGCAGTATTTT.

CDR3 region: CASSSPGTNNHNYGYTF. CDR3 in DNA: TGTGCCAGCAGTTCTCCCGGGACCAACAACCATAACTATGGCTACACCTTC. The J gene is TRBJ1-2, the V gene TRBV28; D may be TRBD1 (5 bases). V lost 4 bases to trimming and J lost 1 base, with 19 bases between them. This CDR3 region has 17 residues. Looked up from germline, CDR1 is MDHEN and CDR2 is SYDVKM.

The sample holds many counts of this clonotype. This rearrangement joins TRBV5-4 to TRBJ2-3; possible D gene TRBD2, 5 bases. V shed 2 bases and J shed 3 bases, with 10 bases lying between them. This CDR3 is 14 amino acids long. CDR1 SGHNT and CDR2 YYREEE come from the germline V gene (reference sequence). For the CDR3, the DNA is TGTGCCAGCAGCTTACCCGGAGGTACAGATACGCAGTATTTT. It specifies CASSLPGGTDTQYF.

This clonotype appeared a few times. CDR3 in amino acids: CASSTTVGFYEQYF. The CDR3 nucleotides are TGTGCCAGCAGTACTACTGTGGGGTTCTACGAGCAGTACTTC. The V call is TRBV25-1, the J call TRBJ2-7; D is undetermined. Trimming took 5 bases from V and 3 from J, leaving 14 bases between them. Germline V gives CDR1 MGHDK, CDR2 SYGVNS. The CDR3 loop spans 14 amino acids.

A remark on this clonotype: One base away lies a much larger clone, so this may be a sequencing read error. The genes are TRBV9 and TRBJ2-3; TRBD1 or TRBD2 may be the D gene (6 bases each). CDR1 is SGDLS, CDR2 YYNGEE, per germline. Between the trimmed V and J ends, which lost 1 base and 6 bases, there was a span of 15 bases. This CDR3 is built from 15 residues. The CDR3 sequence: CASSVRGRTIDTQYF. DNA for the CDR3: TGTGCCAGCAGCGTACGGGGGCGTACAATCGATACGCAGTATTTT.

This clonotype appeared a few times. The chain uses TRBV3-1 and TRBJ2-7; 11 positions agree with TRBD2. Germline CDR1 reads LGHDT; CDR2 reads YNNKEL (reference sequence). The V segment lost 4 bases and the J segment 6 bases; nucleotides outside the gene matches: 5. The CDR3 has 14 amino acids. The CDR3 DNA reads as TGTGCCAGCAGCCGGTCGGGACTAGCGGTCGAGCAGTACTTC. It specifies CASSRSGLAVEQYF.

The chain is built from TRBV5-1 and TRBJ2-5; D gene unclear. Germline CDR1 SGHRS, CDR2 YFSETQ. The V and J ends lost 6 bases and 2 bases respectively, with 8 bases between them. The CDR3 totals 12 residues. The CDR3 DNA reads as TGCGCCAGCAAGGGCAGTCAAGAGACCCAGTACTTC. It is translated as CASKGSQETQYF.

Concerning this clonotype: A much bigger clone sits one base away, suggesting this may be a read error. The CDR3 here is CASSQSADQLYEQYF. For the CDR3, the DNA is TGCGCCAGCAGCCAATCCGCAGATCAGCTCTACGAGCAGTACTTC. This chain joins TRBV4-3 and TRBJ2-7; D gene uncertain. The CDR3 totals 15 residues. Germline values: CDR1 LGHNA, CDR2 YSLEER. Trimming shortened V by 2 bases and J by 3 bases, and 14 bases separated the two germline ends.